This T cell receptor beta chain is from a study of cytomegalovirus exposure and HLA in healthy donors. For this clone: Its specificity is not known.

General study findings and limits: In a later analysis, an Asian-associated ancestry cluster reportedly showed fewer N-insertions than the roughly 700-donor mean.

The PCR had 60 Vbeta and 13 Jbeta primers. Clones were read by immunoSEQ multiplex PCR, and TCRdb kept only the in-frame ones, dropping some. This table lists fewer than 200,000 clones. Trimming pared 4 bases from V and 9 bases from J, leaving 7 bases between. The CDR3 runs 11 residues. Germline V gene sequence: CDR1 MNHEY, CDR2 SVGAGI. The TCR was taken from a woman aged 60-70 years in good health and CMV-seronegative. This chain connects TRBV6-5 to TRBJ1-5; D possibly corresponds to TRBD1 (5 bases). The sequencing sample was made of PBMCs. CDR3 sequence: CASSSGRPQHF. In DNA form, the CDR3 reads TGTGCCAGCAGTTCAGGGCGGCCCCAGCATTTT.